This T cell receptor (beta chain) is from a study of T cell repertoires in cytomegalovirus infection. A few counts support this clonotype. Its antigen remains unknown. TCRdb re-called the reads with MiXCR, one entry per CDR3 protein. The repertoire includes 750,000 to 950,000 distinct CDR3 sequences, approximately 32% of them detected once, and 13% sits in the top ten. The V end was cut by 0 bases, the J end by 9 bases, with 9 bases between. CDR1 and CDR2 from the germline V gene are SGHNT and YYREEE (reference sequence). The CDR3 runs 12 residues. The J gene is TRBJ1-1, the V gene TRBV5-4, with no clear D. The sequence derives from a human donor in good health (CMV status not recorded). Some clones in this sample may be carry-over from other donors' samples. The sequencing used cultured CD8+ T cells from PBMCs, collected from culture after CMV antigen stimulation. This CDR3 reads CASSLGSWQAFF. The CDR3 nucleotides read TGTGCCAGCAGCTTGGGATCCTGGCAAGCTTTCTTT.